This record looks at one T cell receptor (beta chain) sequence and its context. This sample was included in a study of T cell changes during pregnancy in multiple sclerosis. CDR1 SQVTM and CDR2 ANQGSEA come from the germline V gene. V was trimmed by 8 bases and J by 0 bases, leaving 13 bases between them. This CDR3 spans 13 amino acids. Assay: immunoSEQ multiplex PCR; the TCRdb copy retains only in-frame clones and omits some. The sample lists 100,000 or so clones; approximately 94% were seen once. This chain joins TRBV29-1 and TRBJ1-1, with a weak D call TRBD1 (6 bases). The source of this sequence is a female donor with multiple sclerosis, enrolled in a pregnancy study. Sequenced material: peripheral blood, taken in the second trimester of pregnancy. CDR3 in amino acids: CSLRQELNTEAFF. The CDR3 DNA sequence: TGCAGCTTGAGACAGGAGCTGAACACTGAAGCTTTCTTT. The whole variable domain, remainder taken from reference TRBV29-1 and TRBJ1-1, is SAVISQKPSRDICQRGTSLTIQCQVDSQVTMMFWYRQQPGQSLTLIATANQGSEATYESGFVIDKFPISRPNLTFSTLTVSNMSPEDSSIYLCSLRQELNTEAFFGQGTRLTVV.